The source of this TCR beta chain is a study of cytomegalovirus exposure and HLA in healthy donors. A multiplex PCR was run with 60 Vbeta primers and 13 Jbeta primers. Here immunoSEQ multiplex PCR was the method, and the copy in TCRdb shows in-frame clones only, minus some. The sample has under 150,000 clones; 80% to 90% are singletons. Germline CDR1 reads SGHTA; CDR2 reads FQGNSA. With 1 base removed from V and 10 bases from J, the gap between germline ends came to 11 bases. The CDR3 extends over 14 amino acids. The chain couples TRBV7-2 to TRBJ1-6, with D tentatively TRBD1 (5 bases). The TCR was taken from a woman aged 35 to 49 in good health and CMV-seropositive. The specimen was PBMCs. As DNA, the CDR3 is TGTGCCAGCAGCTTAGTCGGGGGAGGGTCACCCCTCCACTTT. Translated, it gives CASSLVGGGSPLHF.